Below are 13 T cell receptor beta chains sequenced from a single sample in a study of chronic HIV infection and antiretroviral therapy. TCRdb recomputed calls from the 5' RACE reads with MiXCR, one row per CDR3 protein. This sample yields 30,000 to 45,000 distinct CDR3 sequences, of which roughly 7.6% are seen a single time; 2.9% belongs to the top ten. What was sequenced was peripheral blood. The receptors derive from an adult who had HIV and had not received antiretroviral therapy, or was an uninfected healthy control (not recorded which).

The chain is built from TRBV9 and TRBJ1-5, with 11 bases identical to TRBD1. This CDR3 region has 14 residues. Trimming removed 3 bases from V and 6 bases from J; junction bases left unmatched: 2. Per the germline V gene, CDR1 is SGDLS and CDR2 is YYNGEE. This CDR3 reads CASSAGTGGQPQHF. CDR3 nucleotide sequence: TGTGCCAGCAGCGCCGGGACAGGGGGTCAGCCCCAGCATTTT.

The CDR3 coding sequence is TGCGCCAGCACCAGGGACACCGGGGAGCTGTTTTTT. It translates to CASTRDTGELFF. The V and J genes are TRBV5-1 and TRBJ2-2; weak D call: TRBD1 (5 bases). Per germline, CDR1 SGHRS and CDR2 YFSETQ. Trimming removed 6 bases from V and 3 bases from J, with 6 bases in between. CDR3 size: 12 residues.

The rearrangement uses TRBV29-1 and TRBJ1-1, with TRBD1 identical over 7 bases. Losses at the gene ends were 6 bases for V and 4 bases for J; bases not matched to a gene: 5. The CDR3 is made up of 12 amino acids. In germline, CDR1 is SQVTM, CDR2 ANQGSEA. CDR3 bases: TGCAGCGTCTTAACAGGGGCCACTGAAGCTTTCTTT. Its translation is CSVLTGATEAFF. The variable domain in full, with the rest retrieved from reference TRBV29-1 and TRBJ1-1, is SAVISQKPSRDICQRGTSLTIQCQVDSQVTMMFWYRQQPGQSLTLIATANQGSEATYESGFVIDKFPISRPNLTFSTLTVSNMSPEDSSIYLCSVLTGATEAFFGQGTRLTVV.

The CDR3 region is CASSSGPIWNGYTF. The CDR3 DNA reads TGTGCCAGCAGTTCCGGGCCGATTTGGAATGGCTACACCTTC. This chain uses TRBV28 with TRBJ1-2; no definite D call. The length of the CDR3 is 14 residues. Germline V gene lookup returns CDR1 MDHEN and CDR2 SYDVKM. Trimming left V 4 bases short and J 6 bases short, with 15 bases between.

This clonotype has more than one count but fewer than ten. The rearrangement links TRBV28 to TRBJ2-7; D remains unclear. Trimming removed 1 base from V and 4 bases from J, with 5 bases in between. This CDR3 is 12 amino acids long. In germline, CDR1 is MDHEN, CDR2 SYDVKM. CDR3 in amino acids: CASSLSRYEQYF. The CDR3 DNA is TGTGCCAGCAGTTTATCCCGTTACGAGCAGTACTTC.

There are many counts of this clonotype. This chain joins TRBV10-3 and TRBJ2-1; D uncertain. From germline, CDR1 is ENHRY and CDR2 SYGVKD. Trimming pared 4 bases from V and 5 bases from J, leaving 6 bases between. This CDR3 region has 12 residues. The CDR3 nucleotides read TGTGCCATCAGTGGAATAAACAATGAGCAGTTCTTC. Protein: CAISGINNEQFF.

This clonotype was recorded at least ten times. The chain employs TRBV2 and TRBJ2-7; 7 bases map to TRBD1. V lost 6 bases to trimming and J lost 8 bases; unmatched junction nucleotides: 4. This CDR3 comprises 11 residues. Germline V lookup: CDR1 SNHLY, CDR2 FYNNEI. CDR3 residues: CASRGDSQQYF. DNA of the CDR3: TGTGCCAGCAGAGGGGACAGCCAGCAGTACTTC.

This chain uses TRBV20-1 with TRBJ1-5; D may be TRBD1 (5 bases). Germline-derived CDR1 and CDR2 are DFQATT and SNEGSKA (reference sequence). V was clipped by 0 bases and J by 4 bases, with 16 bases between them. The CDR3 consists of 16 residues. The CDR3 spells CSARDAGPKGNQPQHF. The CDR3, as DNA: TGCAGTGCTAGAGATGCAGGGCCAAAGGGGAATCAGCCCCAGCATTTT.

J is TRBJ2-3 and V is TRBV28; D may match TRBD1 or TRBD2 (5 bases each). Germline assignment: CDR1 MDHEN and CDR2 SYDVKM. CDR3 length: 15 amino acids. With 10 bases removed from V and 0 bases from J, the gap between germline ends came to 17 bases. CDR3 amino acids: CATRAGETSTDTQYF. CDR3 sequence (DNA): TGTGCCACCAGGGCCGGGGAGACTAGCACAGATACGCAGTATTTT.

This clonotype has just a few counts. The chain combines TRBV15 with TRBJ1-5; maybe TRBD1 (6 bases). CDR3 length equals 16 residues. The V end was cut by 5 bases, the J end by 3 bases, with 17 bases between. Germline V gives CDR1 LNHNV, CDR2 YYDKDF (reference sequence). CDR3 loop: CATSATSTGVNQPQHF. The CDR3 region has the DNA TGTGCCACCAGCGCTACTTCGACAGGCGTCAATCAGCCCCAGCATTTT.

This clonotype was recorded many times. The chain joins TRBV18 to TRBJ2-3; D perhaps matches TRBD2 (5 bases). Germline V lookup: CDR1 KGHSH, CDR2 LQKENI. The CDR3 runs to 16 residues. V was trimmed by 2 bases and J by 1 base, leaving 13 bases between them. In DNA form, the CDR3 reads TGTGCCAGCTCACCATCGTGGAGTAGCGGCACAGATACGCAGTATTTT. It codes for CASSPSWSSGTDTQYF.

This clonotype has more than one count but fewer than ten. The CDR3 spells CSVEDLGAPGDEQFF. For the CDR3, the DNA is TGCAGCGTTGAAGATCTGGGGGCTCCGGGGGATGAGCAGTTCTTC. The rearrangement joins TRBV29-1 to TRBJ2-1; D is possibly TRBD1 or TRBD2 (6 bases each). V lost 0 bases to trimming and J lost 8 bases, with 17 bases between them. CDR1 and CDR2 (germline): SQVTM, ANQGSEA. This CDR3 is 15 amino acids long.

This clonotype was recorded a few times. The rearrangement links TRBV25-1 to TRBJ1-2, with TRBD1 as a possible D gene (5 bases). Deletions cut 6 bases from V and 6 bases from J, with 17 bases between. Germline V gene data show CDR1 as MGHDK and CDR2 as SYGVNS. CDR3 length: 14 residues. The CDR3 loop reads CASRTSWGVDGYTF. The CDR3 DNA is TGTGCCAGCAGAACGTCGTGGGGGGTGGATGGCTACACCTTC.